Each of the 9 T cell receptor beta chains below was sequenced from the same sample in a study of identical twins' blood T cells. From the 5' RACE reads, TCRdb called clonotypes with MiXCR, one entry per CDR3 protein. This table has 350,000 to 400,000 distinct CDR3 sequences, about 28% appearing once. The sample comprised PBMCs. Receptors were obtained from a woman between 18 and 55 years old in good health.

In this sample, this clonotype turned up many times. The rearrangement links TRBV20-1 to TRBJ2-7, with TRBD2 matching 7 bases. From germline, CDR1 is DFQATT and CDR2 SNEGSKA (reference sequence). V trimming: 0 bases; J trimming: 7 bases; junction bases outside the gene matches: 3. The CDR3 sequence is 12 residues long. The CDR3 region has the DNA TGCAGTGCTAGAGATCGGGAGGCGGAGCAGTACTTC. Its translation is CSARDREAEQYF.

The genes are TRBV29-1 and TRBJ2-7; TRBD1 aligns across 7 bases. Per the germline V gene, CDR1 is SQVTM and CDR2 is ANQGSEA. The CDR3 runs to 13 residues. Germline trimming cut 2 bases from V and 2 bases from J; bases unmatched to any gene: 3. CDR3 sequence reads: CSVERDSTYEQYF. The CDR3 nucleotides read TGCAGCGTTGAAAGGGACAGCACCTACGAGCAGTACTTC.

This clonotype appeared many times. The chain has TRBV14 and TRBJ2-2; D gene uncertain. The CDR3 runs 13 residues. Per the germline V gene, CDR1 is SGHDN and CDR2 is FVKESK. V gave up 1 base and J gave up 5 bases, with 5 bases separating them. The CDR3 nucleotides read TGTGCCAGCAGCCAAGGTTTTACCGGGGAGCTGTTTTTT. This sequence encodes CASSQGFTGELFF.

This clonotype has just a few counts. This chain joins TRBV7-9 and TRBJ2-3; 8 bases fit TRBD1. The CDR3 sequence is 17 residues long. V lost 3 bases, J lost 0 bases, and 8 bases stayed unmatched. Germline V gene sequence: CDR1 SEHNR, CDR2 FQNEAQ (reference sequence). The CDR3 DNA sequence: TGTGCCAGCAGCTTTGGACAGGGAGCTACTAGCACAGATACGCAGTATTTT. Translation gives CASSFGQGATSTDTQYF.

This clonotype was picked up many times. The CDR3, as DNA: TGTGCCAGCAGCTCCGGGACAGCGCGCATGGGTTTCTTT. It yields the protein CASSSGTARMGFF. The gene calls are TRBV6-2 or TRBV6-3 and TRBJ1-1, with TRBD1 matching over 7 bases. Per the germline V gene, CDR1 is MNHEY and CDR2 is SVGEGT. This CDR3 spans 13 amino acids. Trimming removed 6 bases from V and 13 bases from J; junction bases left unmatched: 14.

The chain has TRBV30 and TRBJ1-4; no firm D call. The ends were cut back, 2 bases at V and 5 bases at J, with 12 bases in the middle. The germline gives CDR1 GTSNPN, CDR2 SVGIG (reference sequence). The CDR3 is 14 residues long. The CDR3 DNA is TGTGCCTGGAGTCTGGACTGGGCGAATGAAAAACTGTTTTTT. Amino acid sequence: CAWSLDWANEKLFF.

This clonotype was recorded a few times. The genes are TRBV20-1 and TRBJ1-3, with 8 positions matching TRBD1. J gave up 7 bases and V 3 bases, and 14 bases lay outside the gene matches. This CDR3 has 16 residues. The germline V gene encodes CDR1 DFQATT and CDR2 SNEGSKA (reference sequence). CDR3 loop: CSARVLDRGRGNTIYF. As DNA, the CDR3 is TGCAGTGCTAGGGTCCTCGACAGGGGACGGGGGAACACCATATATTTT.

The chain has TRBV20-1 and TRBJ2-1, with D unresolved. The V gene lost 3 bases and the J gene lost 7 bases, with 7 bases spanning the gap. This CDR3 comprises 11 residues. Germline-derived CDR1 and CDR2 are DFQATT and SNEGSKA (reference sequence). For the CDR3, the DNA is TGCAGTGCTAGCTTTGGGAATGAGCAGTTCTTC. It specifies CSASFGNEQFF.

This clonotype was counted only a few times. The chain uses TRBV24-1 and TRBJ2-1, with D possibly being TRBD2 (6 bases). Germline V gives CDR1 KGHDR, CDR2 SFDVKD. The CDR3 covers 15 residues. V shed 2 bases and J shed 12 bases, with 19 bases lying between them. In DNA form, the CDR3 reads TGTGCCACCAGTGATTCGTCATGGGAGGAGTCAGGGCAGTTCTTC. Translated: CATSDSSWEESGQFF.